This T cell receptor beta chain appears in the sequencing data of a study of T-cell memory formation after mild COVID-19. On the study more broadly: The study found TCR clusters largely donor specific.

The CDR3 contains 12 residues. Germline values: CDR1 LNHDA, CDR2 SQIVND (reference sequence). V was cut by 3 bases and J by 7 bases, with 9 bases left in between. This clonotype was counted between two and nine times. What it binds is not known. The authors produced TCR alpha and TCR beta cDNA libraries with sample barcodes and UMIs by 5'RACE using constant-segment primers. TCRdb reprocessed the 5' RACE reads with MiXCR, giving one entry per CDR3 protein. Seen here are 300,000 to 350,000 distinct CDR3 sequences, over 10% observed once, and the top ten hold about a fifth. The study, taken as a whole, reports: That cross-reactive memory joined was suggested by some responding clones appearing in pre-infection memory.

The chain has TRBV19 and TRBJ1-2; D perhaps matches TRBD1 (5 bases). The TCR was taken from a man aged 18 to 29 who had mild COVID-19 (a few samples of this study predate the infection). Cell type and time point are not known. The sample comprised PBMCs or a T cell subset sorted from them (not recorded which). The CDR3 sequence: CASSMPGSGYTF. The CDR3 DNA reads TGTGCCAGTAGTATGCCAGGGAGTGGCTACACCTTC.